This entry lists 12 T cell receptor beta chains sequenced from one sample in a study of blood T cells in healthy people across ages. With a J-beta primer mix and a sample-barcoded 5' primer, a second PCR ran roughly 6 to 11 cycles. One entry per CDR3 protein, called by TCRdb with MiXCR from the 5' RACE reads. This sample has 1.5 million to 2 million distinct CDR3 sequences, with roughly 43% found just once. Sequenced: blood. The receptors originated from a human donor in good health.

The genes are TRBV2 and TRBJ2-5, with 12 bases aligning to TRBD1. V trimming: 4 bases; J trimming: 5 bases; junction bases outside the gene matches: 5. Germline V lookup: CDR1 SNHLY, CDR2 FYNNEI. The CDR3 covers 15 residues. The CDR3 DNA reads TGTGCCAGCAGTGGGGGGACAGGGGGCGGGGAGACCCAGTACTTC. Translating it yields CASSGGTGGGETQYF.

This clonotype was seen a few times. V gene TRBV10-3 combines with J gene TRBJ2-1; TRBD1 aligns across 7 bases. Trimming cost V 11 bases and J 5 bases; bases outside gene matches: 6. From germline, CDR1 is ENHRY and CDR2 SYGVKD. The CDR3 runs to 12 residues. CDR3 protein: CAATGADNEQFF. The CDR3 DNA reads as TGTGCCGCCACAGGGGCCGACAATGAGCAGTTCTTC.

The genes are TRBV7-2 and TRBJ2-7; maybe TRBD1 (6 bases). This CDR3 spans 17 amino acids. Looked up from germline, CDR1 is SGHTA and CDR2 is FQGNSA. Trimming took off 4 bases at V and 6 bases at J, with 25 bases between the two ends. The CDR3 DNA follows: TGTGCCAGCAGCTGGGGGCCCAGGGCCTCCCCCCTTACCGAGCAGTACTTC. It encodes CASSWGPRASPLTEQYF.

The V call is TRBV7-2, the J call TRBJ1-4; perhaps TRBD1 as D (5 bases). Germline assignment: CDR1 SGHTA and CDR2 FQGNSA. V gave up 5 bases and J gave up 8 bases, with 18 bases separating them. The length of the CDR3 is 15 residues. The chain's CDR3 is CASSPVTAYMEKLFF. CDR3 sequence (DNA): TGTGCCAGCAGCCCAGTGACAGCCTACATGGAAAAACTGTTTTTT.

The sample holds a few counts of this clonotype. This chain connects TRBV6-5 to TRBJ1-5; TRBD1 matches 9 bases. The CDR3 length is 16 residues. Germline V gene lookup returns CDR1 MNHEY and CDR2 SVGAGI. V lost 5 bases and J lost 3; bases outside the gene matches: 8. CDR3 sequence: CASSRGTGHNNQPQHF. CDR3 nucleotide sequence: TGTGCCAGCAGTCGTGGGACAGGGCACAACAATCAGCCCCAGCATTTT.

In its sample, this clonotype was seen many times. At one end the junction does not follow the germline gene, possibly because of a read error. V is TRBV7-9 and J is TRBJ2-7; D not certain. CDR3 length equals 12 residues. Per the germline V gene, CDR1 is SEHNR and CDR2 is FQNEAQ (reference sequence). In nucleotides, the CDR3 is TGCGCCAGCAGCTTGGATATCTACGAGCAGTACTTC. Protein: CASSLDIYEQYF.

DNA of the CDR3: TGTGCCAGCAGTAGGGACAGTTATAGCAATCAGCCCCAGCATTTT. Its protein is CASSRDSYSNQPQHF. The chain carries TRBV12-3 or TRBV12-4 and TRBJ1-5, with 7 bases identical to TRBD1. This CDR3 has 15 amino acids. The V gene end was trimmed by 5 bases and the J gene end by 0 bases; junction bases not matched to a gene: 4.

This chain connects TRBV2 to TRBJ1-5; D is unresolved. V gave up 4 bases and J gave up 0 bases, with 7 bases separating them. This CDR3 has 14 amino acids. Per the germline V gene, CDR1 is SNHLY and CDR2 is FYNNEI. Here the CDR3 reads CASSVTYSNQPQHF. Here the CDR3 DNA reads TGTGCCAGCAGTGTCACCTATAGCAATCAGCCCCAGCATTTT.

The chain carries TRBV10-3 and TRBJ2-6; possibly TRBD1 for D (5 bases). The CDR3 loop spans 16 amino acids. CDR1 and CDR2 (germline): ENHRY, SYGVKD. Deletions cut 4 bases from V and 2 bases from J, with 12 bases between. The CDR3 spells CAISGRELAGANVLTF. In nucleotides, the CDR3 is TGTGCCATCAGTGGCAGGGAACTTGCTGGGGCCAACGTCCTGACTTTC.

This clonotype showed up just a few times. This rearrangement joins TRBV12-3 or TRBV12-4 to TRBJ2-1, with TRBD2 matching over 11 bases. The V segment lost 6 bases and the J segment 5 bases; nucleotides outside the gene matches: 9. This CDR3 has 16 amino acids. In DNA, the CDR3 is TGTGCCAGCAGCCCTCCCGGGACTAGCGGACACAATGAGCAGTTCTTC. Residues: CASSPPGTSGHNEQFF.

This chain joins TRBV9 and TRBJ2-3, with TRBD2 matching over 9 bases. This CDR3 is 18 amino acids long. Germline-derived CDR1 and CDR2 are SGDLS and YYNGEE. J was trimmed by 2 bases and V by 4 bases; bases with no gene match: 14. The CDR3 loop reads CASSSEAFSGGPTDTQYF. In DNA, the CDR3 is TGTGCCAGCAGCTCCGAGGCTTTTAGCGGGGGACCCACAGATACGCAGTATTTT.

V is TRBV21-1 and J is TRBJ2-4; the table's D call, TRBD1, was not checked against the DNA. The J call is doubtful: the DNA matches TRBJ2-7 better. TRBV21-1 is described as a pseudogene. CDR3 length equals 19 residues. CDR3 in amino acids: CASSNPGGKGTPQSYEQYF. CDR3 sequence (DNA): TGTGCCAGCAGCAATCCTGGGGGGAAAGGGACACCTCAATCCTACGAGCAGTACTTC.